The 12 T cell receptor beta chains presented below share a single source sample, sequenced in a study of preoperative IRX-2 immunotherapy in early breast cancer. Profiling relied on immunoSEQ multiplex PCR, and the TCRdb table lists in-frame clones only, not all of them. The table lists fewer than 70,000 clones, around 94% of them singletons, with under 2% in the top ten. Treatment described: preoperative locoregional IRX-2 cytokine immunotherapy. This sample was taken from a patient treated with IRX-2 immunotherapy. The receptors derive from a human donor with breast cancer.

This chain uses TRBV20-1 with TRBJ1-1, with D unclear. Trimming took off 3 bases at V and 7 bases at J, with 9 bases between the two ends. Germline loops: CDR1 DFQATT, CDR2 SNEGSKA (reference sequence). CDR3 length equals 11 residues. CDR3 protein: CSARGLSEAFF. The CDR3 nucleotides read TGCAGTGCTAGGGGCCTCAGTGAAGCTTTCTTT.

CDR3 DNA sequence: TGTGCCAGCAGCTTCACGGGGGGGAGATTAGAGCAGTTCTTC. This codes for CASSFTGGRLEQFF. The V gene is TRBV5-6, the J gene TRBJ2-1; 8 bases agree with TRBD2. This CDR3 is built from 14 residues. V lost 2 bases and J lost 10; bases outside the gene matches: 8. Germline V CDR1 and CDR2: SGHDT, YYEEEE.

The rearrangement uses TRBV7-3 and TRBJ2-7; D gene uncertain. V was cut by 1 base and J by 5 bases, with 9 bases left in between. The CDR3 length is 13 residues. Germline values: CDR1 SGHTA, CDR2 FQGTGA. CDR3 nucleotides: TGTGCCAGCAGCTTAAATCCTGAGGACGAGCAGTACTTC. As protein: CASSLNPEDEQYF.

The chain combines TRBV5-5 with TRBJ1-2, with a possible D match to TRBD1 (6 bases). The V gene lost 3 bases and the J gene lost 0 bases, with 9 bases spanning the gap. CDR3 length equals 14 residues. In germline, CDR1 is SGHKS, CDR2 YYEKEE (reference sequence). CDR3 sequence: CASSSGVTNYGYTF. The CDR3 bases are TGTGCCAGCAGCTCAGGGGTAACTAACTATGGCTACACCTTC.

This clone occurred once. The J gene is TRBJ2-5, the V gene TRBV4-2; D is unclear. V was trimmed by 9 bases and J by 1 base, leaving 15 bases between them. The CDR3 is made up of 14 amino acids. Germline CDR1 reads LGHNA; CDR2 reads YNFKEQ. CDR3 residues: CARPLRGSQETQYF. CDR3 bases: TGTGCCAGACCACTGAGAGGATCCCAAGAGACCCAGTACTTC.

The chain carries TRBV27 and TRBJ1-4, with D possibly TRBD1 on 5 matching bases. The CDR3 extends over 16 amino acids. V was clipped by 8 bases and J by 3 bases, with 19 bases between them. The germline V gene encodes CDR1 MNHEY and CDR2 SMNVEV (reference sequence). The DNA for the CDR3 is TGTGCCAGCGGTGGGAGGACCCGGGGCGCTAATGAAAAACTGTTTTTT. It yields the protein CASGGRTRGANEKLFF.

This clone was observed a single time. The CDR3 sequence is CASSELDRSSYEQYF. The DNA of the CDR3 is TGTGCCAGCAGTGAACTCGACAGGAGCTCCTACGAGCAGTACTTC. The chain carries TRBV2 and TRBJ2-7; tentative D call: TRBD1 (6 bases). There are 15 residues in the CDR3. The V and J ends lost 2 bases and 0 bases respectively, with 11 bases between them. From germline, CDR1 is SNHLY and CDR2 FYNNEI.

The chain employs TRBV19 and TRBJ1-1; D is perhaps TRBD1 (5 bases). Germline-derived CDR1 and CDR2 are LNHDA and SQIVND (reference sequence). This CDR3 has 12 residues. V was trimmed by 6 bases and J by 12 bases, leaving 17 bases between them. The CDR3 region has the DNA TGTGCCAGTAGCCAGAGGGGCATAATAACTTTCTTT. Residues: CASSQRGIITFF.

J is TRBJ1-1 and V is TRBV30; D perhaps matches TRBD1 (5 bases). Germline V gives CDR1 GTSNPN, CDR2 SVGIG (reference sequence). The CDR3 is made up of 13 amino acids. Trimming pared 3 bases from V and 5 bases from J, leaving 13 bases between. CDR3 residues: CAWSGWGRTEAFF. For the CDR3, the DNA is TGTGCCTGGAGCGGGTGGGGGAGAACTGAAGCTTTCTTT. The full variable domain, in which reference TRBV30 and TRBJ1-1 provide the parts outside the CDR3, is SQTIHQWPATLVQPVGSPLSLECTVEGTSNPNLYWYRQAAGRGLQLLFYSVGIGQISSEVPQNLSASRPQDRQFILSSKKLLLSDSGFYLCAWSGWGRTEAFFGQGTRLTVV.

The rearrangement joins TRBV9 to TRBJ2-5; no firm D call. The length of the CDR3 is 14 residues. The germline V gene encodes CDR1 SGDLS and CDR2 YYNGEE. Trimming left V 0 bases short and J 7 bases short, with 13 bases between. The CDR3 sequence is CASSVAAGKATQYF. CDR3 sequence (DNA): TGTGCCAGCAGCGTAGCGGCTGGAAAGGCGACCCAGTACTTC. The full variable domain, rest sourced from reference TRBV9 and TRBJ2-5, is DSGVTQTPKHLITATGQRVTLRCSPRSGDLSVYWYQQSLDQGLQFLIQYYNGEERAKGNILERFSAQQFPDLHSELNLSSLELGDSALYFCASSVAAGKATQYFGPGTRLLVL.

The V and J genes are TRBV29-1 and TRBJ2-2; 11 nucleotides align to TRBD1. The CDR3 totals 16 residues. Germline assignment: CDR1 SQVTM and CDR2 ANQGSEA. The junction had 7 bases not matched to a gene; V was cut back by 1 base and J by 6 bases. The CDR3 here is CSVEVPGQGAPGELFF. As DNA, the CDR3 is TGCAGCGTTGAAGTACCCGGACAGGGGGCGCCCGGGGAGCTGTTTTTT.

The chain carries TRBV4-2 and TRBJ2-6, with D hard to call. The CDR3 sequence is 15 residues long. V was clipped by 1 base and J by 0 bases, with 4 bases between them. Germline assignment: CDR1 LGHNA and CDR2 YNFKEQ. The CDR3 region has the DNA TGTGCCAGCAGCCAAGTGTTCTCTGGGGCCAACGTCCTGACTTTC. Residues: CASSQVFSGANVLTF.